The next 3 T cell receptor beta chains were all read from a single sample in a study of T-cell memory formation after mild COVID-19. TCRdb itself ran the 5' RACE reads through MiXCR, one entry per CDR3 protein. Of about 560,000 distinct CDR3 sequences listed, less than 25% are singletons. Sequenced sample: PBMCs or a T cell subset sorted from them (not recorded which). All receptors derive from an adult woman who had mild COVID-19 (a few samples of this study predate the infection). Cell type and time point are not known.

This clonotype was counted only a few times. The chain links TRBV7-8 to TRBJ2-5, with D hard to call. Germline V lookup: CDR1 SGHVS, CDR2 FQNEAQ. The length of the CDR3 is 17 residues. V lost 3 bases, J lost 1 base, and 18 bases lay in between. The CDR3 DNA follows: TGTGCCAGCAGCTTGTTTGCTGCCTTAAATAGCCAAGAGACCCAGTACTTC. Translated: CASSLFAALNSQETQYF.

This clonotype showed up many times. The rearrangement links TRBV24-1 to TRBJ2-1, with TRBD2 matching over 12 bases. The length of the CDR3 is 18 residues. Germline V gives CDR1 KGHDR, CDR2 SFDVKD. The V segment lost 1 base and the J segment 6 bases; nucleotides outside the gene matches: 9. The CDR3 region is CATSDLSPGLAGSNEQFF. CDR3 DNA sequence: TGTGCCACCAGTGATTTATCCCCCGGACTAGCGGGAAGCAATGAGCAGTTCTTC.

The CDR3 loop is CASSQGIDRDGYTF. DNA for the CDR3: TGCGCCAGCAGCCAAGGAATTGACAGGGACGGCTACACCTTC. The V call is TRBV4-1, the J call TRBJ1-2; 7 positions agree with TRBD1. Per the germline V gene, CDR1 is MGHRA and CDR2 is YSYEKL. This CDR3 has 14 residues. With 1 base clipped from V and 8 bases from J, the junction kept 7 bases outside the gene matches.